This T cell receptor beta chain was recorded in a study of shared clonotypes between healthy human individuals. Clones were sequenced by immunoSEQ multiplex PCR, and TCRdb holds only the in-frame ones, with some missing. The top ten hold 10% to 15% of the sample, which has hundreds of thousands of clones, about 82% seen once. Ten or more counts support this clone. V lost 5 bases, J lost 2 bases, and 13 bases lay in between. This CDR3 contains 15 residues. The germline CDR1 and CDR2 sequences are GTSNPN and SVGIG (reference sequence). The V and J genes are TRBV30 and TRBJ2-6; TRBD2 is a possible D gene (6 bases). The sequence was collected from a woman aged 40 to 50 in good health. Some clones in this sample may be carry-over from other donors' samples. The material sequenced was PBMCs. The CDR3 coding sequence is TGTGCCTGGGGGGAGGTTGGGGCTGGGGCCAACGTCCTGACTTTC. Translation gives CAWGEVGAGANVLTF.